This TCR beta chain derives from a study of CD8 T cells in ankylosing spondylitis (TCRdb year 2017). Background for the entire study: To find TCR variants linked to disease, the study profiled T cell receptor beta repertoires in ankylosing spondylitis patients and healthy donors. The full study cohort was made up of about two dozen ankylosing spondylitis patients and 108 healthy donors. Peripheral blood was sampled, and synovial fluid was also collected from ankylosing spondylitis patients.

Study-level results and caveats: In peripheral blood, the disease-linked clones were found at relatively low frequencies and had a CD8+ phenotype. Some motif variants were previously reported in synovial fluid and blood of reactive arthritis patients, suggesting common disease-initiation mechanisms. A TCR beta motif of about 8 highly homologous amino acid variants appeared characteristic of blood from ankylosing spondylitis patients. The disease-linked clones were reported as significantly enriched in matched synovial fluid samples from ankylosing spondylitis patients.

The reads were generated on an Illumina HiSeq 2500. Quantitative 5'-RACE with molecular barcodes was used to prepare TCR beta libraries. Per the authors' processing: A new computational method, built on a probabilistic model of VDJ rearrangement, was used to identify disease-linked TCR variants. TCRdb reran the public reads through fastp at Q25 and MiXCR, keeping productive beta chains. Entries that share a CDR3 protein sequence are merged under the most common genes and DNA. The V and J calls shown here were made by TCRdb, not taken from the authors' results. This sample lists about 460,000 distinct CDR3 sequences; about 5.7% were detected once. The ten largest clonotypes hold around 3.5% of the sample. This clonotype showed up many times. Its binding antigen is unknown. No much larger clone exists at a distance of one base, and base qualities are not known. CDR1 is given as MDHEN and CDR2 as SYDVKM, both from the germline V gene. From the cysteine through the phenylalanine, the CDR3 covers 16 amino acids. Only the CDR3 portion is preserved as DNA: 48 bases, with reading frame beginning at the first base. V gives up 10 bases and J gives up 4 bases, and the segment between their germline ends measures 23 bases.

This TCR was sampled from a male donor with ankylosing spondylitis. The specimen sequenced was blood, either unsorted or a sorted T cell fraction (not recorded which). Rearrangement joined TRBV28 to TRBJ1-5; the D gene is possibly TRBD1, with 6 bases matching. The CDR3 loop reads CATRSLSDRFNQPQHF. The base sequence is TGTGCCACCAGGAGTTTGTCCGACAGGTTTAATCAGCCCCAGCATTTT.